This TCR beta chain originates from a study of read filtering for tumor transcriptome and immune sequencing. General study findings and limits: Dropping single-read clonotypes raised IR-seq and RNA-seq shared-clonotype correlation.

This library used about 360 ng RNA and molecular barcoded adaptors spanning alpha/delta and beta/gamma chains. TCRdb re-derived calls from the reads in MiXCR, one entry per CDR3 protein. The table lists about 130,000 distinct CDR3 sequences, 13% of them singletons. Germline loops: CDR1 SGHTA, CDR2 FQGNSA. V was shortened by 2 bases and J by 1 base, with 11 bases between the two germline ends. The CDR3 spans 15 residues. In regard to this clonotype: The antigen is undetermined.

The chain links TRBV7-2 to TRBJ2-5; maybe TRBD1 (5 bases). This TCR derives from a donor over 35 with multiple myeloma. Input material: a population of CD138-negative cells sorted from bone marrow. CDR3 protein: CASSLRGRSQETQYF. The CDR3 DNA follows: TGTGCCAGCAGCTTAAGGGGTCGGTCCCAAGAGACCCAGTACTTC.